This section outlines one T cell receptor beta chain sequence together with its context. The antigen is not known. These data come from a study of blood T cells in healthy people across ages. The CDR3 sequence is 16 residues long. Trimming cost V 6 bases and J 2 bases, with 22 bases left between them. Germline V gives CDR1 DFQATT, CDR2 SNEGSKA (reference sequence). Notes on the study in general: Researchers deemed the diversity estimates from one million T cells underestimates.

Every sample yielded at least 6.5 million isolated PBMCs. Samples each had at least 6 micrograms of total RNA extracted. Primers used in a second PCR of roughly 6 to 11 cycles were a sample-barcoded 5' primer and a J-beta primer mix. TCRdb processed the 5' RACE reads anew with MiXCR; each CDR3 protein has one entry. The sample carries 1.5 million to 2 million distinct CDR3 sequences, just under 50% recorded once. Sequencing input: blood. This chain uses TRBV20-1 with TRBJ2-5; possible D gene TRBD2, 7 bases. The receptor was isolated from a woman between 40 and 55 years old in good health. The CDR3 region is CSAPGSGGGAQETQYF. The CDR3 nucleotides read TGCAGTGCCCCGGGTTCGGGCGGGGGCGCACAAGAGACCCAGTACTTC.